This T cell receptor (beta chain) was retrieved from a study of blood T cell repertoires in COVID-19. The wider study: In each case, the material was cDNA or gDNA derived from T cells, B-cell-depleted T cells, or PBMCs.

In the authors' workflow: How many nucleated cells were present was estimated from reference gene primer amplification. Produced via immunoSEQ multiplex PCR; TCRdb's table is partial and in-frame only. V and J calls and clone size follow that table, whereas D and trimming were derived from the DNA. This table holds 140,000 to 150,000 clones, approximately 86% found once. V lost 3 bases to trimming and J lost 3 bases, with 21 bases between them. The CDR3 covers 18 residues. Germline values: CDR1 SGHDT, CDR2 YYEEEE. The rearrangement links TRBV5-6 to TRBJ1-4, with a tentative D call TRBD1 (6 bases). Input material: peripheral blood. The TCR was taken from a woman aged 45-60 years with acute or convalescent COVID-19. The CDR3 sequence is CASSWGAGGGLANEKLFF. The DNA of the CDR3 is TGTGCCAGCAGCTGGGGTGCGGGGGGCGGACTAGCTAATGAAAAACTGTTTTTT.